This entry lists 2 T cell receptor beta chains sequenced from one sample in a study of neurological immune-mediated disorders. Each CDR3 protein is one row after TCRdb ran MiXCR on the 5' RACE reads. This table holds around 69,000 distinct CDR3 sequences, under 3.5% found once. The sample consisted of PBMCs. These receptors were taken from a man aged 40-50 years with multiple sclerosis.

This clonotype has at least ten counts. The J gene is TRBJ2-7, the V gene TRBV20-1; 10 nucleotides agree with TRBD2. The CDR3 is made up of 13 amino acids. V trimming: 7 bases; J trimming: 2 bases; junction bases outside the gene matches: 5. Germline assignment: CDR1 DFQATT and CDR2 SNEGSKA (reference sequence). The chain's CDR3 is CSVPGLATYEQYF. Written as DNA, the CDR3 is TGCAGTGTCCCGGGACTAGCGACCTACGAGCAGTACTTC.

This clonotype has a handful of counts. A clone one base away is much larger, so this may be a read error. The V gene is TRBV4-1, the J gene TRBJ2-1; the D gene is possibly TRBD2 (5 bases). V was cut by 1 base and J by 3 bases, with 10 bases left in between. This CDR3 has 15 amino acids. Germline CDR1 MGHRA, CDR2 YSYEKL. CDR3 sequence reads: CASSQGHSGYNEQFF. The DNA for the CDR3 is TGCGCCAGCAGCCAAGGCCACAGCGGCTACAATGAGCAGTTCTTC.